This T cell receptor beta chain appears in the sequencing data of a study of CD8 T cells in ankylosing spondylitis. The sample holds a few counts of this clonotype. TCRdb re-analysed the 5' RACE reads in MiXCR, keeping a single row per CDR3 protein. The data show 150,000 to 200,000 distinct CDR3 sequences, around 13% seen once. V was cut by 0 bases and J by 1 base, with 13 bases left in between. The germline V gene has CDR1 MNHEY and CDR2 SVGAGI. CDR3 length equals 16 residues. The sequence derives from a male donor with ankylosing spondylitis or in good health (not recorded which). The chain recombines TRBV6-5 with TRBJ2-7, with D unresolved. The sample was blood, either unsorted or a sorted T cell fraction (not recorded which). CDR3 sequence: CASSYSILGSSYEQYF. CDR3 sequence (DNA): TGTGCCAGCAGTTACTCGATATTGGGGTCGTCCTACGAGCAGTACTTC.